This T cell receptor (beta chain) is from a study of metastatic and nonmetastatic thyroid tumors (dated by TCRdb to 2019 to 2021). Study-wide context: The researchers compared repertoires between peripheral blood samples and tumor or nodule tissue samples from patients with malignant or benign thyroid disease.

The receptor library was made with PCR. This sample was sequenced with an Illumina HiSeq 4000. The TCR beta-chain CDR3 region of each patient was profiled by high-throughput sequencing. For the original study's pipeline: CDR3 differences across clinicopathological groups were used to build a classifier for discriminating distant-metastatic papillary thyroid cancer patients. The Shannon index was used to assess repertoire diversity, and the Morisita-Horn index was used to assess tumor-blood repertoire similarity. TCRdb took the public reads, trimmed them with fastp at Q25, ran MiXCR for clone calling and kept in-frame beta chains. What appears here as the V and J calls and clone size reflects TCRdb's work, not the paper's. The sample data list about 21,000 clones, and about 28% of these were observed just once. The ten largest clones capture around 14% of the sample. Turning to this clone: It has no known antigen specificity. No qualities accompany the bases; no much larger clone lies one base away.

None of the patients had been given any treatment before thyroid surgery. The study retrospectively analysed patient clinical samples collected from about 2012 to 2019 using T-cell receptor beta sequencing. General study outcomes and caveats: In both blood and tumor samples, malignant tumors were reported to have significantly higher TCR beta diversity than benign nodules.

CDR1 and CDR2 (SGHAT, FQNNGV) derive from the germline V gene. V lost 1 base and J lost 5 bases, and the count of bases not matched to a germline gene is 17. The CDR3 measures 19 amino acids from cysteine to phenylalanine. Only the CDR3 DNA stays, 57 bases, in frame from base 1. The chain couples TRBV11-2 to TRBJ2-5, and 9 junction bases match TRBD1. Sequenced: tumor tissue. This clonotype was obtained from a male donor with papillary thyroid cancer or a benign thyroid nodule (not recorded which). Some clones in this sample may be carry-over from other donors' samples. The DNA is TGTGCCAGCAGCTTAGTTGGGACAGGGAACATCCCTCGATCGGAGACCCAGTACTTC. It translates as CASSLVGTGNIPRSETQYF.